This T cell receptor (beta chain) came from a study of T cells in Graves' hyperthyroidism and ophthalmopathy. In this sample, this clonotype turned up a few times. Antigen: not known. Thyroid ultrasound and orbital computed tomography, with clinical symptoms and serum thyroxine and TRAb, informed diagnoses. Amplification of TCR beta CDR3 regions used RNA as the template. A first-round RT-PCR of the TCR CDR3 used the HTBI primer set. TCRdb re-derived calls from the multiplex PCR reads in MiXCR, one entry per CDR3 protein. This sample has around 540,000 distinct CDR3 sequences, with 46% found just once. General study points: By a 13 V-J model, ophthalmopathy was set apart from stable hyperthyroidism.

The CDR3 loop spans 15 amino acids. Germline CDR1 is SEHNR and CDR2 is FQNEAQ (reference sequence). The V end was cut by 3 bases, the J end by 3 bases, with 14 bases between. The chain couples TRBV7-9 to TRBJ1-2; unclear D gene. Input material: peripheral blood or thyroid tissue (not recorded which). The sequence came from a woman aged 18-29 years with Graves' hyperthyroidism. The CDR3 sequence is CASSFKLGPYYGYTF. The CDR3, as DNA: TGTGCCAGCAGCTTCAAATTAGGCCCGTACTATGGCTACACCTTC.